These T cell receptor beta chains were read from a single sample in a study of shared clonotypes between healthy human individuals. Some clones are missing from TCRdb's copy, which holds only in-frame ones; the method was immunoSEQ multiplex PCR. This sample carries 900,000 to 1,200,000 clones, 75% to 85% of them seen once, and the ten largest clones take around 0.6%. The source material was memory CD4+ T cells from PBMCs. These receptors were obtained from a man aged 18-30 years in good health. Some clones in this sample may be carry-over from other donors' samples. CDR3s include the opening cysteine and the closing phenylalanine or tryptophan. D genes are given only for firm matches. Clone size is given for some rows only: seen once, a few or many times, or a class if the clone is expanded.

CDR3: CASSTGQSYEQYF; DNA: TGTGCCAGTAGTACCGGACAGTCCTACGAGCAGTACTTC; J: TRBJ2-7; V: TRBV19; D: NA; size: NA
CDR3: CAISDSLAGAGGGEQYF; DNA: TGTGCCATCAGTGACTCACTCGCCGGAGCAGGGGGCGGCGAGCAGTACTTC; J: TRBJ2-7; V: TRBV10-3; D: TRBD1; size: NA
CDR3: CASSLQGNTGELFF; DNA: TGTGCCAGCAGCTTACAGGGGAACACCGGGGAGCTGTTTTTT; J: TRBJ2-2; V: TRBV7-3; D: NA; size: NA
CDR3: CASSTGANVLTF; DNA: TGTGCCAGCAGTACTGGGGCCAACGTCCTGACTTTC; J: TRBJ2-6; V: TRBV7-9; D: NA; size: NA
CDR3: CAWSVRRSGGAFF; DNA: TGTGCCTGGAGTGTTAGGCGCTCGGGGGGAGCTTTCTTT; J: TRBJ1-1; V: TRBV30; D: NA; size: NA
CDR3: CASSSDGVPEAFF; DNA: TGTGCCAGCAGTTCCGACGGGGTTCCTGAAGCTTTCTTT; J: TRBJ1-1; V: TRBV6-5; D: NA; size: NA
CDR3: CASSLGQGVYEQYF; DNA: TGCGCCAGCAGCTTGGGACAGGGTGTCTACGAGCAGTACTTC; J: TRBJ2-7; V: TRBV5-1; D: TRBD1; size: NA
CDR3: CASSIIAIGSSYNEQFF; DNA: TGTGCCAGTAGTATAATCGCGATCGGGAGCTCCTACAATGAGCAGTTCTTC; J: TRBJ2-1; V: TRBV19; D: NA; size: NA
CDR3: CASSEGGARNEKLFF; DNA: TGTGCCAGCAGTGAAGGGGGGGCCCGTAATGAAAAACTGTTTTTT; J: TRBJ1-4; V: TRBV25-1; D: NA; size: NA
CDR3: CSVVGELDQPQHF; DNA: TGCAGCGTTGTGGGAGAATTAGATCAGCCCCAGCATTTT; J: TRBJ1-5; V: TRBV29-1; D: NA; size: NA
CDR3: CASSLGGAGRQETQYF; DNA: TGTGCCAGCAGCTTAGGAGGAGCGGGACGTCAAGAGACCCAGTACTTC; J: TRBJ2-5; V: TRBV11-2; D: TRBD2; size: few
CDR3: CASSIGGALTKNIQYF; DNA: TGTGCCAGTAGTATAGGGGGGGCTCTTACCAAAAACATTCAGTACTTC; J: TRBJ2-4; V: TRBV19; D: NA; size: NA
CDR3: CAISPLGDAIETQYF; DNA: TGTGCCATCAGCCCCCTGGGGGACGCAATAGAGACCCAGTACTTC; J: TRBJ2-5; V: TRBV10-3; D: NA; size: many
CDR3: CASSLAWDGTYEQYF; DNA: TGTGCCAGCAGCTTAGCGTGGGACGGCACCTACGAGCAGTACTTC; J: TRBJ2-7; V: TRBV7-9; D: NA; size: NA
CDR3: CASSPSEINEKLFF; DNA: TGCGCCAGCAGCCCTAGTGAGATTAATGAAAAACTGTTTTTT; J: TRBJ1-4; V: TRBV4-1; D: NA; size: few
CDR3: CASSVGTAKAGETQYF; DNA: TGTGCCAGCAGCGTCGGGACCGCTAAGGCGGGTGAGACCCAGTACTTC; J: TRBJ2-5; V: TRBV9; D: NA; size: NA